The entry below gives a single T cell receptor beta chain sequence along with its context. The V end lost 0 bases, the J end lost 2 bases, and 12 bases lay between the germline ends. Germline V gene data show CDR1 as LGHDT and CDR2 as YNNKEL (reference sequence). The CDR3 is 16 residues long. Sequenced by immunoSEQ multiplex PCR; TCRdb stores in-frame clones only, minus some. In the table there are 130,000 or so clones, 93% of which are singletons. The sample belongs to a study of T cell responses to AZD1222 COVID-19 vaccine. The sample was peripheral blood, taken on day 0 of AZD1222 vaccination. The V call is TRBV3-1 (or the pseudogene TRBV3-2), the J call TRBJ2-3, with a weak D call TRBD2 (6 bases). The origin of this receptor is an adult in good health. This CDR3 reads CASSQDVGGFTDTQYF. The CDR3 nucleotides read TGTGCCAGCAGCCAAGATGTGGGGGGATTCACAGATACGCAGTATTTT.